The entry that follows covers one T cell receptor beta chain sequence. This specimen comes from a study of cytomegalovirus exposure and HLA in healthy donors. CDR3 size: 14 residues. Germline values: CDR1 LGHNA, CDR2 YNFKEQ. The trim removed 5 bases at V and 3 bases at J, leaving 3 bases unmatched. Researchers ran the PCR with 60 Vbeta and 13 Jbeta primers. The method was immunoSEQ multiplex PCR; TCRdb's version includes in-frame clones alone and lacks a portion of them. In the table there are roughly 160,000 clones, approximately 78% of which are singletons. The TCR comes from a male donor in good health and CMV-seronegative. The gene calls are TRBV4-2 and TRBJ2-1; TRBD2 agrees at 8 bases. The specimen sequenced was PBMCs. CDR3 region: CASSAGLDYNEQFF. The CDR3 DNA reads TGTGCCAGCAGCGCGGGACTAGACTACAATGAGCAGTTCTTC.